This T cell receptor (beta chain) stems from a study of blood T cell repertoires in COVID-19. This CDR3 spans 15 amino acids. Germline CDR1 is SEHNR and CDR2 is FQNEAQ (reference sequence). In the case of this clone: At one boundary the junction diverges from the germline segment, which might be a read error. This sample includes further DNA sequences coding for the same CDR3.

Measured with immunoSEQ multiplex PCR; TCRdb has only the in-frame clones, and not every one. The data contain around 75,000 clones, roughly 91% of them singletons. The rearrangement uses TRBV7-9 and TRBJ2-7; possibly TRBD2 for D (5 bases). Specimen: peripheral blood. This receptor was obtained from a man in his fifties or sixties with acute or convalescent COVID-19. The CDR3 coding sequence is TGTGCCAGCAGCTTAGCGGGAGATCCCCGGGGTGAGCAGTATTTC. As protein: CASSLAGDPRGEQYF. The variable domain in full, with the rest retrieved from reference TRBV7-9 and TRBJ2-7, is DTGVSQNPRHKITKRGQNVTFRCDPISEHNRLYWYRQTLGQGPEFLTYFQNEAQLEKSRLLSDRFSAERPKGSFSTLEIQRTEQGDSAMYLCASSLAGDPRGEQYFGPGTRLTVT.